These T cell receptor beta chains were read from a single sample in a study of T-cell memory formation after mild COVID-19. TCRdb analysed the 5' RACE reads with MiXCR anew, one entry per CDR3 protein. The sample carries about 410,000 distinct CDR3 sequences, under 20% recorded once. Sequences were obtained from PBMCs or a T cell subset sorted from them (not recorded which). The origin of the receptors is a young man who had mild COVID-19 (a few samples of this study predate the infection). Cell type and time point are not known. Each CDR3 is given with its conserved first and last residue. A D gene is named only where the DNA matches it firmly. Clone size, where shown, is once, few, many, or a class for clones that have expanded.

>TRBV5-5|TRBD2|many|TRBJ2-1
TGTGCCAGCAGCTTGGCCTCGACTAGCGACTCCTACAATGAGCAGTTCTTC
CASSLASTSDSYNEQFF
>TRBV7-2|.|.|TRBJ1-2
TGTGCCAGCAGCCTCTGGCGGCTTGGCTACACCTTC
CASSLWRLGYTF
>TRBV7-2|.|.|TRBJ2-5
TGTGCCAGCAGCCCGAAGGGTGGGGTGGAGACCCAGTACTTC
CASSPKGGVETQYF
>TRBV20-1|.|.|TRBJ2-7
TGCAGTGCCAGTACAACCCCCTCCTACGAGCAGTACTTC
CSASTTPSYEQYF
>TRBV3-1|.|.|TRBJ1-4
.
CASSPAGRLGEKLFFAFNEKLFF
>TRBV7-9|.|few|TRBJ1-3
TGTGCCAGCAGCTTTCAGGGGATCACTGGAAACACCATATATTTT
CASSFQGITGNTIYF
>TRBV9|TRBD1|.|TRBJ2-5
TGTGCCAGCAGCGTGTCCGGCAGGGGGCAAGAGACCCAGTACTTC
CASSVSGRGQETQYF
>TRBV18|TRBD2|.|TRBJ2-5
TGTGCCAGCTCACCAGTCCTAGCGGGGTACCAAGAGACCCAGTACTTC
CASSPVLAGYQETQYF
>TRBV5-4|TRBD1|.|TRBJ1-2
TGTGCCAGCAGCTTGAGTAGGGACAGGGGGCCTGGCTACACCTTC
CASSLSRDRGPGYTF
>TRBV5-1|TRBD2|.|TRBJ2-5
TGCGCCAGCAGCTTGGTGGTAGCGGGGGGGCAGGAGACCCAGTACTTC
CASSLVVAGGQETQYF
>TRBV4-1|.|few|TRBJ1-4
TGCGCCAGCAGCCAAGATTGGGGGATTAATGAAAAACTGTTTTTT
CASSQDWGINEKLFF
>TRBV4-2|TRBD2|medium-sized|TRBJ2-3
TGTGCCAGCAGCCAAGATCGAGCGGGGGGCACAGATACGCAGTATTTT
CASSQDRAGGTDTQYF
>TRBV9|.|.|TRBJ1-2
TGTGCCAGCAGCGTAGAGGGGTCCTCCAACTATGGCTACACCTTC
CASSVEGSSNYGYTF
>TRBV5-1|.|many|TRBJ2-3
TGCGCCAGCAACGACCCGGGCAGCCAAGATACGCAGTATTTT
CASNDPGSQDTQYF
>TRBV7-6|TRBD2|.|TRBJ2-1
TGTGCCAGCAGCTTAGAGGCGTCTAGCGGGGGGTCTGAGCAGTTCTTC
CASSLEASSGGSEQFF
>TRBV5-1|.|.|TRBJ1-1
TGCGCCAGCAGCGTGAGGGGCACTGAAGCTTTCTTT
CASSVRGTEAFF
>TRBV30|.|.|TRBJ1-2
TGTGCCTCCGGGGGGAGGGGCAAGTACTATGGCTACACCTTC
CASGGRGKYYGYTF